These 31 T cell receptor beta chains were all obtained from the same sample, sequenced in a study of T cell changes during pregnancy in multiple sclerosis (dated by TCRdb to the late 2010s). The library relied on the immunoSEQ multiplex PCR assay. Sourced from immuneACCESS, this table was stored by TCRdb with only in-frame sequences that have V and J called. A share of the clones is absent; for the studies checked, an unresolved V gene accounts for under half, and the remainder has no known explanation. The sample contains about 87,000 clones, around 95% of them found a single time. Around 1.4% of the sample rests with the top ten. The sample here was peripheral blood, taken in the third trimester of pregnancy. These TCRs come from a female donor in good health, enrolled as a control in a pregnancy study.

The gene calls are TRBV4-1 and TRBJ1-5; the match to TRBD1 covers 11 bases. V dropped 2 bases and J dropped 6; count of bases not matched to a gene: 6. The CDR3 has 16 amino acids. Germline V gene data show CDR1 as MGHRA and CDR2 as YSYEKL. CDR3 DNA sequence: TGCGCCAGCAGCCAACCGGGACAGGGGGGACGTCAGCCCCAGCATTTT. It yields the protein CASSQPGQGGRQPQHF.

V is TRBV6-1 and J is TRBJ2-6; maybe TRBD1 (6 bases). The ends were cut back, 0 bases at V and 2 bases at J, with 8 bases in the middle. This CDR3 is built from 16 residues. CDR1 is MNHNS, CDR2 SASEGT, per germline. CDR3 amino acids: CASSEAQGPGANVLTF. CDR3 nucleotide sequence: TGTGCCAGCAGTGAAGCACAGGGACCTGGGGCCAACGTCCTGACTTTC.

This chain connects TRBV19 to TRBJ2-3; a weak D match, TRBD1 (5 bases). Trimming left V 7 bases short and J 3 bases short, with 17 bases between. Germline V lookup: CDR1 LNHDA, CDR2 SQIVND (reference sequence). This CDR3 region has 15 residues. The CDR3 DNA is TGTGCCAGTACAGCTACGGGCAGGGAAACAGATACGCAGTATTTT. Encoded protein: CASTATGRETDTQYF. Using reference TRBV19 and TRBJ2-3 for the parts outside the CDR3, the full variable domain is DGGITQSPKYLFRKEGQNVTLSCEQNLNHDAMYWYRQDPGQGLRLIYYSQIVNDFQKGDIAEGYSVSREKKESFPLTVTSAQKNPTAFYLCASTATGRETDTQYFGPGTRLTVL.

This clone was observed once. The chain carries TRBV6-5 and TRBJ1-1; 10 bases map to TRBD1. This CDR3 is 16 amino acids long. V dropped 2 bases and J dropped 2; count of bases not matched to a gene: 5. Germline V gene sequence: CDR1 MNHEY, CDR2 SVGAGI. CDR3 sequence reads: CASSYGDRGVNTEAFF. In DNA form, the CDR3 reads TGTGCCAGCAGTTACGGGGACAGGGGAGTCAACACTGAAGCTTTCTTT.

This clone was seen a few times. The V and J genes are TRBV9 and TRBJ2-2; D is ambiguous. V lost 0 bases and J lost 1, with 4 bases in between. Germline assignment: CDR1 SGDLS and CDR2 YYNGEE. CDR3 length: 14 amino acids. In DNA, the CDR3 is TGTGCCAGCAGCGTAGACATGAACACCGGGGAGCTGTTTTTT. Protein sequence: CASSVDMNTGELFF.

This chain connects TRBV6-7 to TRBJ2-7, with 8 bases identical to TRBD1. TRBV6-7 is an ORF for which the function is uncertain. V lost 0 bases and J lost 4; bases outside the gene matches: 2. The CDR3 is 14 residues long. CDR3: CASSYSQGAYEQYF. The DNA for the CDR3 is TGTGCCAGCAGTTACTCGCAGGGGGCTTACGAGCAGTACTTC.

The rearrangement joins TRBV18 to TRBJ2-7; D perhaps matches TRBD1 (6 bases). The CDR3 is 13 amino acids. From germline, CDR1 is KGHSH and CDR2 LQKENI. Trimming left V 5 bases short and J 1 base short, with 9 bases between. CDR3 DNA sequence: TGTGCCAGCTCAACAGGGCCTTCCTACGAGCAGTACTTC. It specifies CASSTGPSYEQYF.

The chain employs TRBV29-1 and TRBJ2-3, with 7 nucleotides matching TRBD1. Germline V lookup: CDR1 SQVTM, CDR2 ANQGSEA. Germline trimming cut 6 bases from V and 1 base from J; bases unmatched to any gene: 19. The CDR3 loop spans 18 amino acids. The CDR3 DNA reads as TGCAGCGTCGAGAACAGACAGGGCTGGGGAGAGGGCACAGATACGCAGTATTTT. Protein product: CSVENRQGWGEGTDTQYF.

The rearrangement links TRBV7-6 to TRBJ1-1, with 8 bases identical to TRBD1. Per germline, CDR1 SGHVS and CDR2 FNYEAQ. The CDR3 is made up of 15 amino acids. Trimming cost V 1 base and J 1 base; bases outside gene matches: 2. CDR3 amino acids: CASSLVGTGNTEAFF. The CDR3 coding sequence is TGTGCCAGCAGCTTAGTAGGGACAGGGAACACTGAAGCTTTCTTT.

V and J are TRBV19 and TRBJ2-7; TRBD1 matches 9 bases. Germline V CDR1 and CDR2: LNHDA, SQIVND (reference sequence). With 5 bases clipped from V and 3 bases from J, the junction kept 5 bases outside the gene matches. This CDR3 is built from 14 residues. CDR3 DNA sequence: TGTGCCAGTAGTGCCACGACAGGGGGCTACGAGCAGTACTTC. As protein: CASSATTGGYEQYF. The complete variable domain, with remaining parts taken from reference TRBV19 and TRBJ2-7, reads DGGITQSPKYLFRKEGQNVTLSCEQNLNHDAMYWYRQDPGQGLRLIYYSQIVNDFQKGDIAEGYSVSREKKESFPLTVTSAQKNPTAFYLCASSATTGGYEQYFGPGTRLTVT.

This chain uses TRBV15 with TRBJ2-5; no clear D gene. V was cut by 4 bases and J by 5 bases, with 11 bases left in between. Germline CDR1 LNHNV, CDR2 YYDKDF (reference sequence). The CDR3 runs to 13 residues. CDR3 nucleotides: TGTGCCACCAGCATTGGCAGATGGGAGACCCAGTACTTC. Translating it yields CATSIGRWETQYF.

The genes are TRBV28 and TRBJ1-3; D is unclear. Germline lookup yields CDR1 MDHEN and CDR2 SYDVKM. This CDR3 is built from 15 residues. V was shortened by 4 bases and J by 0 bases, with 10 bases between the two germline ends. The CDR3 nucleotides are TGTGCCAGCAGTTCCGCGACAAACTCTGGAAACACCATATATTTT. The encoded protein is CASSSATNSGNTIYF. Complete variable domain (other parts from reference TRBV28 and TRBJ1-3): DVKVTQSSRYLVKRTGEKVFLECVQDMDHENMFWYRQDPGLGLRLIYFSYDVKMKEKGDIPEGYSVSREKKERFSLILESASTNQTSMYLCASSSATNSGNTIYFGEGSWLTVV.

This clone was seen a single time. J is TRBJ2-2 and V is TRBV2; perhaps TRBD2 as D (7 bases). V shed 8 bases and J shed 1 base, with 14 bases lying between them. The CDR3 consists of 15 residues. Germline CDR1 is SNHLY and CDR2 is FYNNEI. CDR3 region: CASGGASGNTGELFF. CDR3 bases: TGTGCCAGCGGGGGGGCTAGCGGGAACACCGGGGAGCTGTTTTTT.

The chain recombines TRBV21-1 with TRBJ2-7; the table assigns TRBD2, which was not confirmed against the DNA. TRBV21-1 represents a pseudogene. The CDR3 sequence is 16 residues long. CDR3 residues: CASSKTRGASFYEQYF. CDR3 DNA: TGTGCCAGCAGCAAAACTCGGGGGGCGTCTTTCTACGAGCAGTACTTC.

The CDR3 DNA follows: TGTGCCAGCAGTTTTCAGGATAGTTATGAAGCTTTCTTT. It encodes CASSFQDSYEAFF. The V call is TRBV28, the J call TRBJ1-1; D gene ambiguous. From germline, CDR1 is MDHEN and CDR2 SYDVKM. The CDR3 sequence is 13 residues long. V lost 3 bases and J lost 7, with 12 bases in between.

The V call is TRBV5-1, the J call TRBJ1-5, with D perhaps matching TRBD1 (5 bases). The V end lost 0 bases, the J end lost 0 bases, and 10 bases lay between the germline ends. The germline gives CDR1 SGHRS, CDR2 YFSETQ. The length of the CDR3 is 16 residues. In DNA form, the CDR3 reads TGCGCCAGCAGCTTGGGTTCCAGGGATAGCAATCAGCCCCAGCATTTT. The encoded protein is CASSLGSRDSNQPQHF.

This sequence joins TRBV18 and TRBJ1-1; D not certain. CDR3 size: 13 residues. The V and J ends lost 2 bases and 5 bases respectively, with 9 bases between them. Germline V lookup: CDR1 KGHSH, CDR2 LQKENI. The CDR3 reads CASSPEASTEAFF. CDR3 DNA sequence: TGTGCCAGCTCACCAGAGGCGAGTACTGAAGCTTTCTTT.

This rearrangement joins TRBV21-1 to TRBJ2-7; TRBD2 is taken as the D call from the table, unchecked against the DNA. TRBV21-1 is a pseudogene. This CDR3 is 15 amino acids long. The CDR3 sequence: CASSKTTSGTYEQYF. The CDR3 DNA reads TGTGCCAGCAGCAAGACCACTTCGGGGACCTACGAGCAGTACTTC.

For the CDR3, the DNA is TGTGCCAGCAGCCAATTCCCTATTTGGCGGGAGGGCCTGTGGTACGAGCAGTACTTC. Its translation: CASSQFPIWREGLWYEQYF. The chain couples TRBV14 to TRBJ2-7, with 9 bases fitting TRBD2. V shed 2 bases and J 4 bases; nucleotides not matched to a gene: 18. CDR3 length equals 19 residues. Germline values: CDR1 SGHDN, CDR2 FVKESK.

The chain joins TRBV11-2 to TRBJ2-7; D call uncertain. The CDR3 sequence is 11 residues long. Trimming pared 5 bases from V and 3 bases from J, leaving 5 bases between. CDR1 and CDR2 from the germline V gene are SGHAT and FQNNGV. CDR3 in DNA: TGTGCCAGCAGCCCCCACTACGAGCAGTACTTC. Translated, it gives CASSPHYEQYF.

The chain joins TRBV5-1 to TRBJ2-1; D remains ambiguous. Per germline, CDR1 SGHRS and CDR2 YFSETQ. The CDR3 has 15 residues. V gave up 5 bases and J gave up 3 bases, with 15 bases separating them. CDR3 loop: CASSNSRIRYNEQFF. Here the CDR3 DNA reads TGCGCCAGCAGTAACTCCCGAATACGCTACAATGAGCAGTTCTTC.

This rearrangement joins TRBV29-1 to TRBJ1-1; TRBD1 might be the D (5 bases). V was cut by 6 bases and J by 3 bases, with 17 bases left in between. In germline, CDR1 is SQVTM, CDR2 ANQGSEA. This CDR3 has 14 residues. The CDR3 DNA is TGCAGCGTGGGGTCAAGGGGCGCTTACACTGAAGCTTTCTTT. It encodes CSVGSRGAYTEAFF.

The chain carries TRBV15 and TRBJ2-1; no definite D call. The CDR3 is 16 amino acids. Germline CDR1 and CDR2: LNHNV and YYDKDF (reference sequence). Trimming removed 0 bases at V and 0 bases at J, with 9 bases between. CDR3 nucleotides: TGTGCCACCAGCAGAGATTTGAGCGTCTCCTACAATGAGCAGTTCTTC. This encodes CATSRDLSVSYNEQFF. Combining the CDR3 with reference TRBV15 and TRBJ2-1 gives the whole variable domain DAMVIQNPRYQVTQFGKPVTLSCSQTLNHNVMYWYQQKSSQAPKLLFHYYDKDFNNEADTPDNFQSRRPNTSFCFLDIRSPGLGDTAMYLCATSRDLSVSYNEQFFGPGTRLTVL.

The chain joins TRBV7-9 to TRBJ2-1; TRBD1 matches 7 bases. The CDR3 is 14 residues long. The trim removed 5 bases at V and 4 bases at J, leaving 5 bases unmatched. Germline V gene sequence: CDR1 SEHNR, CDR2 FQNEAQ (reference sequence). Here the CDR3 reads CASSEGGRYNEQFF. The CDR3 nucleotides are TGTGCCAGCAGCGAAGGGGGCAGGTACAATGAGCAGTTCTTC.

This rearrangement joins TRBV2 to TRBJ2-1, with TRBD1 matching over 11 bases. V was pared by 4 bases and J by 7 bases, with 6 bases of the junction left unmatched. The CDR3 sequence is 15 residues long. CDR1 and CDR2 from the germline V gene are SNHLY and FYNNEI. The CDR3 DNA sequence: TGTGCCAGCAGTGCAGGACAGGGGGCCCGGAATGAGCAGTTCTTC. Its protein is CASSAGQGARNEQFF.

The chain carries TRBV14 and TRBJ2-1; 9 bases line up with TRBD1. The CDR3 extends over 15 amino acids. V was clipped by 4 bases and J by 6 bases; unmatched bases: 7. Germline V gene lookup returns CDR1 SGHDN and CDR2 FVKESK. The CDR3 loop reads CASSPRTGDFNEQFF. The CDR3 DNA follows: TGTGCCAGCAGCCCCCGGACAGGGGATTTCAATGAGCAGTTCTTC.

This rearrangement joins TRBV6-1 to TRBJ2-5; 9 positions match TRBD1. Judging by the DNA end, TRBJ2-7 fits better; the J call may be wrong. CDR1 MNHNS and CDR2 SASEGT come from the germline V gene. The CDR3 has 16 amino acids. CDR3 loop: CASSAKRGTGTDEQYF. CDR3 DNA: TGTGCCAGCAGTGCCAAAAGGGGGACAGGGACCGACGAGCAGTACTTC.

The rearrangement links TRBV5-4 to TRBJ2-1; TRBD2 matches at 12 bases. CDR3 length: 14 amino acids. The germline V gene encodes CDR1 SGHNT and CDR2 YYREEE (reference sequence). V gave up 4 bases and J gave up 8 bases; unmatched junction bases: 4. In DNA form, the CDR3 reads TGTGCCAGCAGCCCCGGACTAGCGGGACATGAGCAGTTCTTC. It codes for CASSPGLAGHEQFF. Using reference TRBV5-4 and TRBJ2-1 for the parts outside the CDR3, the full variable domain is ETGVTQSPTHLIKTRGQQVTLRCSSQSGHNTVSWYQQALGQGPQFIFQYYREEENGRGNFPPRFSGLQFPNYSSELNVNALELDDSALYLCASSPGLAGHEQFFGPGTRLTVL.

The rearrangement links TRBV7-2 to TRBJ2-7; TRBD2 is a possible D gene (6 bases). CDR1 is SGHTA, CDR2 FQGNSA, per germline. V dropped 2 bases and J dropped 4 bases, with 27 bases sitting between them. This CDR3 contains 19 residues. CDR3 DNA: TGTGCCAGCAGCTTAACCTTATCCAGCGGCGGGGAGTTTCCATACGAGCAGTACTTC. It translates to CASSLTLSSGGEFPYEQYF.

The chain links TRBV9 to TRBJ2-1, with 8 bases identical to TRBD2. Germline loops: CDR1 SGDLS, CDR2 YYNGEE. CDR3 length: 14 residues. V lost 7 bases to trimming and J lost 4 bases; unmatched junction nucleotides: 7. As DNA, the CDR3 is TGTGCCAGCGTGTCGGGACTAGGGTACAATGAGCAGTTCTTC. Protein sequence: CASVSGLGYNEQFF.

V and J are TRBV6-5 and TRBJ2-7; D remains unclear. Germline assignment: CDR1 MNHEY and CDR2 SVGAGI. This CDR3 is 15 amino acids long. The V gene lost 6 bases and the J gene lost 0 bases, with 15 bases spanning the gap. This chain's CDR3 is CASSATFADSYEQYF. The CDR3 nucleotides read TGTGCCAGCAGCGCCACTTTTGCGGACTCCTACGAGCAGTACTTC.